The 2 T cell receptor beta chains below all came from one sample that was sequenced in a study of cytomegalovirus exposure and HLA in healthy donors (dated by TCRdb to about 2017). Library preparation employed the immunoSEQ multiplex PCR assay. A mixture of 60 forward primers for TCR Vbeta segments and 13 reverse primers for TCR Jbeta segments was used in the multiplex PCR. As stored in TCRdb, this immuneACCESS dataset retains in-frame rearrangements with V and J assigned. A fraction of the clones does not appear; measured against another copy, unresolved V genes explain less than half of the discrepancy, and the remainder lacks a known reason. The sample table records 95,000 or so clones; around 79% of these occur just once. The ten largest account for about 5% of the sample. The sequenced sample was PBMCs. All receptors derive from a middle-aged woman in good health and CMV-seronegative.

V is TRBV7-2 and J is TRBJ2-1; the match to TRBD2 covers 9 bases. This CDR3 region has 15 residues. The V and J ends lost 0 bases and 4 bases, in that order; junction bases with no gene match: 1. Germline assignment: CDR1 SGHTA and CDR2 FQGNSA. CDR3 in amino acids: CASSLATSGYNEQFF. The CDR3 coding sequence is TGTGCCAGCAGCTTAGCGACTAGCGGATACAATGAGCAGTTCTTC.

The chain links TRBV5-1 to TRBJ1-4, with D possibly TRBD1 on 5 matching bases. V lost 4 bases to trimming and J lost 8 bases, with 21 bases between them. The CDR3 consists of 16 residues. Germline loops: CDR1 SGHRS, CDR2 YFSETQ. CDR3 residues: CASSPKGRGVVEKLFF. CDR3 sequence (DNA): TGCGCCAGCAGCCCCAAAGGGCGGGGGGTCGTCGAAAAACTGTTTTTT.